Sequencing of this T cell receptor beta chain was carried out in a study of T cells after yellow fever vaccination. The study, taken as a whole, reports: Most clones from primary vaccination resurfaced after the booster (around 95% CD4, approximately 87% CD8).

V dropped 0 bases and J dropped 4; count of bases not matched to a gene: 3. The CDR3 length is 15 residues. The V gene's germline CDR1 is MGHRA and CDR2 YSYEKL. This clonotype was detected only a few times. What it recognizes is unknown. TCRdb reprocessed the 5' RACE reads via MiXCR and lists one record per CDR3 protein. The sample has roughly 400,000 distinct CDR3 sequences, over 15% seen once. The chain combines TRBV4-1 with TRBJ2-5; 9 bases fit TRBD1. The material was PBMCs, obtained before the yellow fever booster vaccination. This sequence was found in a man between 18 and 35 years old who received the YFV17D yellow fever vaccine. CDR3 protein: CASSQDSGQGETQYF. CDR3 in DNA: TGCGCCAGCAGCCAAGATTCGGGACAGGGAGAGACCCAGTACTTC.